This TCR beta chain derives from a study of blood T cell repertoires in COVID-19. Study-wide context: Samples taken during acute and convalescent COVID-19 were collected in the United States, Italy and Spain.

As originally analysed: Amplification of reference gene primers provided the estimated nucleated cell counts. The table came from immunoSEQ multiplex PCR; TCRdb's copy has only in-frame clones and leaves some out. The V and J calls and clone size come from that table; D and trimming were worked out from the DNA. The data contain 150,000 to 250,000 clones, about 80% of them singletons. With V trimmed by 6 bases and J by 2 bases, 3 bases remained unmatched. In germline, CDR1 is SNHLY, CDR2 FYNNEI. This CDR3 region has 13 residues. Sequences were obtained from peripheral blood. The source of this sequence is a human donor with acute or convalescent COVID-19. The donor label of this sample is uncertain. The gene calls are TRBV2 and TRBJ2-7, with 8 nucleotides matching TRBD1. CDR3 amino acids: CASREDRAYEQYF. The CDR3 region has the DNA TGTGCCAGCAGGGAGGACAGGGCCTACGAGCAGTACTTC.